What follows are 2 T cell receptor beta chains derived from one specimen sequenced in a study of CD8 T cells in ankylosing spondylitis. TCRdb fed the 5' RACE reads into MiXCR, producing one record per CDR3 protein. The table has 150,000 to 200,000 distinct CDR3 sequences, under 35% seen once. The specimen sequenced was synovial fluid, either unsorted or a sorted T cell fraction (not recorded which). All receptors derive from a male donor with ankylosing spondylitis.

This clonotype was observed many times. The rearrangement uses TRBV10-3 and TRBJ2-2, with 8 bases fitting TRBD2. Trimming took 6 bases from V and 6 from J; bases not matched to a gene: 9. Germline lookup yields CDR1 ENHRY and CDR2 SYGVKD. This CDR3 contains 15 residues. The CDR3 loop reads CAISPTSVDAGELFF. For the CDR3, the DNA is TGTGCCATCAGCCCGACTAGCGTTGACGCCGGGGAGCTGTTTTTT.

The V call is TRBV13, the J call TRBJ2-5; a weak D match, TRBD1 (5 bases). The CDR3 has 16 amino acids. Germline values: CDR1 PRHDT, CDR2 FYEKMQ (reference sequence). V was pared by 0 bases and J by 1 base, with 12 bases between. CDR3 loop: CASSLGPIRVQETQYF. CDR3 bases: TGTGCCAGCAGCTTAGGCCCCATCAGGGTCCAAGAGACCCAGTACTTC.